This TCR beta chain was sequenced for a study of graft-versus-host responses after intestinal transplantation. About the study: Transplant types were multivisceral, liver-intestinal, or isolated intestinal. Recipients uniformly received anti-thymocyte globulin induction, followed by tacrolimus and steroids for about 3 years. Study-wide points: Recipient marrow held GvH clones, some first seen in ileum or blood.

The trim removed 3 bases at V and 6 bases at J, leaving 8 bases unmatched. From germline, CDR1 is SGHDT and CDR2 YYEEEE. The length of the CDR3 is 14 residues. Libraries were prepared by immunoSEQ multiplex PCR; TCRdb keeps only in-frame clonotypes and omits some of them. The sample holds approximately 90,000 clones, about nine tenths seen once. This clone was seen more than once but under ten times. Its antigen is still unknown. The material sequenced was unstimulated CD8+ T cells sorted from spleen or lymph node cells, taken before intestinal transplant. This rearrangement joins TRBV5-6 to TRBJ2-7; 8 bases are a match to TRBD1. The clonotype originates from a human donor who received an intestinal transplant. DNA for the CDR3: TGTGCCAGCAGCTGGGGGACAGGATTTTCCGAGCAGTACTTC. Residues: CASSWGTGFSEQYF.